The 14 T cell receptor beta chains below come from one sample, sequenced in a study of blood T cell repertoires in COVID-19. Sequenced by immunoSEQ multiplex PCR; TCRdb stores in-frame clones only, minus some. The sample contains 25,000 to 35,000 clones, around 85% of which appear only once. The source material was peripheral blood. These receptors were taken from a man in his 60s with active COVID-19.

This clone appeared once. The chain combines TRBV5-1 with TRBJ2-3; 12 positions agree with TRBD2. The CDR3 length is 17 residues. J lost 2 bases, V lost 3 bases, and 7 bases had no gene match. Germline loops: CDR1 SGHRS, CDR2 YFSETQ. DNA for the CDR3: TGCGCCAGCAGCTCATTCGGACTAGCGGGGCTCACAGATACGCAGTATTTT. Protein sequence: CASSSFGLAGLTDTQYF.

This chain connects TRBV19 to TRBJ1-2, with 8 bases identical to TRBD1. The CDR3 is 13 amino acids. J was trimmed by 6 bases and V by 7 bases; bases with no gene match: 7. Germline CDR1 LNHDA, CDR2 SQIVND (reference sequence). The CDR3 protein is CASNDRGADGYTF. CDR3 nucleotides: TGTGCCAGTAATGACAGGGGCGCGGATGGCTACACCTTC.

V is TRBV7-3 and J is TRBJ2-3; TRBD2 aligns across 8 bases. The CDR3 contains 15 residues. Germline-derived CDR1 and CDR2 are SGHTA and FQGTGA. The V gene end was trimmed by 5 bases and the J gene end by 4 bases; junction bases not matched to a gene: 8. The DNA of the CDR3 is TGTGCCAGCAGCGGTAGCGGGACCGGGGCAGATACGCAGTATTTT. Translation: CASSGSGTGADTQYF.

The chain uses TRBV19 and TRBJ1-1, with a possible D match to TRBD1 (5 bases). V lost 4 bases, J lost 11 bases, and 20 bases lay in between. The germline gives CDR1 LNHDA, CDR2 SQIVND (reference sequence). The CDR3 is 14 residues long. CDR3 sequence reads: CASSKEKNGAWAFF. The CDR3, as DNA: TGTGCCAGTAGTAAGGAGAAGAATGGGGCGTGGGCTTTCTTT.

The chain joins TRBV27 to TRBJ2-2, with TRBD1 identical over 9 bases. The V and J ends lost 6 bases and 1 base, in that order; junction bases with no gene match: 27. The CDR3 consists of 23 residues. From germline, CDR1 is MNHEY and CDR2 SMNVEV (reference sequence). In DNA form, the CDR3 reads TGTGCCAGCAGCTCACCGGGACAGGGTTCATTGGGGTGGGGGCACATGAACACCGGGGAGCTGTTTTTT. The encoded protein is CASSSPGQGSLGWGHMNTGELFF.

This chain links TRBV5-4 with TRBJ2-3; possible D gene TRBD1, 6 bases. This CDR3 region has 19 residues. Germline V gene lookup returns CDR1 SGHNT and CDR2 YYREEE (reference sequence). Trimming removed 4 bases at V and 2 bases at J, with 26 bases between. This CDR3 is CASSPGDADPPYTTDTQYF. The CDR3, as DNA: TGTGCCAGCAGCCCAGGGGACGCCGACCCTCCGTACACCACAGATACGCAGTATTTT.

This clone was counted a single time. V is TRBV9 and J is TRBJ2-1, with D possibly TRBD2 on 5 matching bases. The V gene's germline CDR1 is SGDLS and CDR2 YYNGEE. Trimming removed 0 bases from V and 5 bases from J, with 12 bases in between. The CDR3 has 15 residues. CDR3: CASSVVGVPHNEQFF. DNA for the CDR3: TGTGCCAGCAGCGTAGTGGGAGTTCCCCACAATGAGCAGTTCTTC.

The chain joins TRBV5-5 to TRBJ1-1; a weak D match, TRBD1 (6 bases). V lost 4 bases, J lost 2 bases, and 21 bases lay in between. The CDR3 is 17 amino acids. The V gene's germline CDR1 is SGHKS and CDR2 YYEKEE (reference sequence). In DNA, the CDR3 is TGTGCCAGCAGCCGACAGTGGGGGCAGGGACCCAACACTGAAGCTTTCTTT. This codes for CASSRQWGQGPNTEAFF.

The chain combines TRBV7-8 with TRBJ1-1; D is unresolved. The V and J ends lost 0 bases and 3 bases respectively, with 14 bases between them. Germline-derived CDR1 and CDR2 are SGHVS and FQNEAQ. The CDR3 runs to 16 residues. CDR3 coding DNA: TGTGCCAGCAGCTTAGCAAAAGTGTACACGTACACTGAAGCTTTCTTT. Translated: CASSLAKVYTYTEAFF.

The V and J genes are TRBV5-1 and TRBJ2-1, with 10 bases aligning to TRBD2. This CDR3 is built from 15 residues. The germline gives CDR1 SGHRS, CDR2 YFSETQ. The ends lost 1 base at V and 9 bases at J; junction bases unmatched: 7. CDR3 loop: CASSLTSGMVGEQFF. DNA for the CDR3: TGCGCCAGCAGCTTGACTAGCGGGATGGTCGGTGAGCAGTTCTTC.

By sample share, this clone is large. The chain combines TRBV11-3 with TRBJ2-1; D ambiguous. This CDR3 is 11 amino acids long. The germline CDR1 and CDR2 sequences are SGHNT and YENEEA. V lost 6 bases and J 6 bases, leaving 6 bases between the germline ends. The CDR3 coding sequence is TGTGCCAGCAGGTTCTCCAATGAGCAGTTCTTC. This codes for CASRFSNEQFF.

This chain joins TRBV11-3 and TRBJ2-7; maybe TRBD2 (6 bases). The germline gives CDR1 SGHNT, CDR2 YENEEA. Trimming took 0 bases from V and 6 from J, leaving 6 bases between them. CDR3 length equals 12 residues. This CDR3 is CASSLDGSEQYV. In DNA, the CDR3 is TGTGCCAGCAGCTTAGACGGGAGCGAGCAGTACGTC.

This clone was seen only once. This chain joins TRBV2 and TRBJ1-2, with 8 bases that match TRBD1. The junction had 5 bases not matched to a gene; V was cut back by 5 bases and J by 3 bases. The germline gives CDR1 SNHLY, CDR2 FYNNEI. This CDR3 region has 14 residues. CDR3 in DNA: TGTGCCAGCAGTTGGGACAGGACCCACTATGGCTACACCTTC. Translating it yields CASSWDRTHYGYTF. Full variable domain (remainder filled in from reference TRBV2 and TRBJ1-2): EPEVTQTPSHQVTQMGQEVILRCVPISNHLYFYWYRQILGQKVEFLVSFYNNEISEKSEIFDDQFSVERPDGSNFTLKIRSTKLEDSAMYFCASSWDRTHYGYTFGSGTRLTVV.

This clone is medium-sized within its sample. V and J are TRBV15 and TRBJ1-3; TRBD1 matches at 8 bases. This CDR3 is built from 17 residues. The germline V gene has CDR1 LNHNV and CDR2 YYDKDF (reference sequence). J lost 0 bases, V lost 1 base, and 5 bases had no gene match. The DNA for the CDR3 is TGTGCCACCAGCAGAGGACAGGGGATGGGCTCTGGAAACACCATATATTTT. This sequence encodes CATSRGQGMGSGNTIYF.